This T cell receptor beta chain was found in a study of T-cell memory formation after mild COVID-19. Overall study findings and caveats: Shrinking CD4+ clones resided mostly in CM and EM, and CD8+ ones in EMRA.

A remark on this clonotype: Its specificity is not known.

The length of the CDR3 is 13 residues. Trimming cost V 4 bases and J 5 bases; bases outside gene matches: 5. Looked up from germline, CDR1 is SGHRS and CDR2 is YFSETQ. UMIs and sample barcodes were carried by the TCR alpha and TCR beta cDNA libraries that 5'RACE produced using constant-segment primers. In TCRdb, the 5' RACE reads were re-called with MiXCR into one record per CDR3 protein. This table holds roughly 610,000 distinct CDR3 sequences, 15% to 20% found once. Material for sequencing was PBMCs or a T cell subset sorted from them (not recorded which). The sequence was collected from an adult woman who had mild COVID-19 (a few samples of this study predate the infection). Cell type and time point are not known. V and J are TRBV5-1 and TRBJ2-5, with 7 bases lining up with TRBD1. The CDR3 sequence is CASSQQGLETQYF. The CDR3 bases are TGCGCCAGCAGCCAACAGGGGCTCGAGACCCAGTACTTC.